This T cell receptor (beta chain) was obtained from a study of T cells in narcolepsy. The CDR3 runs 15 residues. Germline CDR1 MNHNY, CDR2 SVGAGI (reference sequence). V gave up 3 bases and J gave up 0 bases, with 11 bases separating them. Assay used: immunoSEQ multiplex PCR; TCRdb lists only in-frame clones, some missing. The sample yields about 40,000 clones, about 87% seen once. The study's findings and limits: No autoreactive T cell clone sequences appeared in some memory CD4+ repertoires.

A word on this clone: No antigen is known for it.

The TCR sequence derives from a human donor with narcolepsy. This chain uses TRBV6-6 with TRBJ1-2; no reliable D call. Specimen: CD45RA- memory CD4+ T cells from PBMCs. The CDR3 loop reads CASSYGASTNYGYTF. In nucleotides, the CDR3 is TGTGCCAGCAGTTATGGAGCGTCAACTAACTATGGCTACACCTTC.